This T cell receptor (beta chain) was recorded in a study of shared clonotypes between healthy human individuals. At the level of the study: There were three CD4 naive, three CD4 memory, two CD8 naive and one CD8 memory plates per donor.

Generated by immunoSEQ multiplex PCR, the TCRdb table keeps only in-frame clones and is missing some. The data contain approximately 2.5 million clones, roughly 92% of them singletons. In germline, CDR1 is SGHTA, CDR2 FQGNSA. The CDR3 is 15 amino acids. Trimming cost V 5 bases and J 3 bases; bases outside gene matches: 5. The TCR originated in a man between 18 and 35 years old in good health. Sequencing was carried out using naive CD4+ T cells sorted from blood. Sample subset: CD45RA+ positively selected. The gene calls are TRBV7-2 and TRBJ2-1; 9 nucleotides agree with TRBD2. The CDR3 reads CASSHRLADYNEQFF. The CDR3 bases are TGTGCCAGCAGCCACCGACTAGCGGACTACAATGAGCAGTTCTTC.